This T cell receptor (beta chain) comes out of a study of multiple sclerosis patients with progressive multifocal leukoencephalopathy. Time point described: before natalizumab initiation. T0 blood was collected before the first natalizumab infusion. Using immunoSEQ multiplex PCR, the repertoire was profiled, and TCRdb retains in-frame clones only, with some absent. The sample has about 30,000 clones, over 90% seen once. The origin of this receptor is a young man with multiple sclerosis. The source material was PBMCs.

CDR3 in DNA: TGTGCCAGCAGTGTGGAGTTAGCTAACTATGGCTACACCTTC. Amino acid sequence: CASSVELANYGYTF. This rearrangement joins TRBV28 to TRBJ1-2; D uncertain. In germline, CDR1 is MDHEN, CDR2 SYDVKM. The CDR3 spans 14 residues. V was cut by 5 bases and J by 0 bases, with 10 bases left in between.